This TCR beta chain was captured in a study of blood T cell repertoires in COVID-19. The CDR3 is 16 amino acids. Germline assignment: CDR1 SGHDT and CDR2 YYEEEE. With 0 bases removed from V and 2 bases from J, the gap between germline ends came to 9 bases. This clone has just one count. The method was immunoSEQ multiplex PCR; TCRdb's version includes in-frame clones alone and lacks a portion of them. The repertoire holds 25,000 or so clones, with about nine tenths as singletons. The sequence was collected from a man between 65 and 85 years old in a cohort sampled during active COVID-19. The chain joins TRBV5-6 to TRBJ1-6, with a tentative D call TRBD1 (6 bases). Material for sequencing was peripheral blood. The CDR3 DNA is TGTGCCAGCAGCTTGGGGGGGCCAGCCTATAATTCACCCCTCCACTTT. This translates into CASSLGGPAYNSPLHF.